This T cell receptor beta chain was identified during a study of control samples from healthy donors and cancer patients. For this clone: A read error may produce the germline difference seen at one junction end.

TCRdb's table, derived via immunoSEQ multiplex PCR, lists solely in-frame clones and lacks some. The table has roughly 68,000 clones, approximately 86% seen once. The CDR3 spans 13 residues. Germline values: CDR1 MNHNS, CDR2 SASEGT. What was sequenced was blood. The chain joins TRBV6-1 to TRBJ1-1; D not resolved. The TCR comes from a man aged 55 to 70 in good health. The DNA of the CDR3 is TGTGCCAGCTGTGACGGCGGGATCACTGAAGCTTTCTTT. Protein product: CASCDGGITEAFF.